These T cell receptor beta chains were read from a single sample in a study of cytomegalovirus exposure and HLA in healthy donors. The data were produced by immunoSEQ multiplex PCR, yet TCRdb's version contains in-frame clones alone and is incomplete. This sample has 150,000 to 190,000 clones, with around 72% found just once. The specimen sequenced was PBMCs. The receptors were sampled from a man aged 18 to 30 in good health and CMV-seronegative. CDR3s include the opening cysteine and the closing phenylalanine or tryptophan. A D gene is named only where the DNA matches it firmly. Rows may omit the clone size; those that give it use once, few, many or a size class.

size: NA
V: TRBV6-4
J: TRBJ2-3
D: TRBD1
CDR3: CASSEQGEGPDTQYF
DNA: TGTGCCAGCAGTGAGCAGGGGGAAGGACCAGATACGCAGTATTTT

size: NA
V: TRBV19
J: TRBJ1-2
D: NA
CDR3: CASSWGDALYTF
DNA: TGTGCCAGTAGTTGGGGGGACGCCCTCTACACCTTC

size: NA
V: TRBV5-5
J: TRBJ2-3
D: NA
CDR3: CASSFSSGYTDTQYF
DNA: TGTGCCAGCAGCTTTTCAAGCGGATACACAGATACGCAGTATTTT

size: NA
V: TRBV27
J: TRBJ1-6
D: TRBD1
CDR3: CASSSHGTGWPTPLHF
DNA: TGTGCCAGCAGTTCCCACGGGACAGGGTGGCCGACACCCCTCCACTTT

size: once
V: TRBV6-5
J: TRBJ1-1
D: NA
CDR3: CASSYPGSRNTEAFF
DNA: TGTGCCAGCAGTTACCCCGGGTCCCGGAACACTGAAGCTTTCTTT

size: few
V: TRBV30
J: TRBJ2-2
D: NA
CDR3: CAGRVRSGELFF
DNA: TGTGCCGGCCGGGTGCGGTCCGGGGAGCTGTTTTTT

size: NA
V: TRBV6-5
J: TRBJ2-3
D: NA
CDR3: CAGQRGGATDTQYF
DNA: TGTGCAGGACAAAGGGGGGGTGCCACAGATACGCAGTATTTT

size: NA
V: TRBV7-8
J: TRBJ2-5
D: NA
CDR3: CASSFGRVGSWRDGGQETQYF
DNA: TGTGCCAGCAGCTTTGGCAGGGTGGGGTCCTGGCGGGATGGAGGTCAAGAGACCCAGTACTTC

size: NA
V: TRBV19
J: TRBJ2-1
D: TRBD2
CDR3: CASSIWGGRSSYNEQFF
DNA: TGTGCCAGTAGTATATGGGGAGGGCGGAGCTCCTACAATGAGCAGTTCTTC

size: NA
V: TRBV6-5
J: TRBJ2-7
D: TRBD2
CDR3: CASSYQGLAFSYEQYF
DNA: TGTGCCAGCAGTTATCAGGGACTAGCCTTCTCCTACGAGCAGTACTTC

size: NA
V: TRBV25-1
J: TRBJ2-3
D: NA
CDR3: CASSPRGTDTQYF
DNA: TGTGCCAGCAGTCCACGGGGGACAGATACGCAGTATTTT

size: few
V: TRBV4-2
J: TRBJ2-3
D: TRBD2
CDR3: CASSQVSSGSTDTQYF
DNA: TGTGCCAGCAGCCAAGTGTCTAGCGGGAGCACAGATACGCAGTATTTT

size: few
V: TRBV6-4
J: TRBJ2-3
D: TRBD2
CDR3: CASSDESSGVTDTQYF
DNA: TGTGCCAGCAGTGACGAGTCTAGCGGGGTAACAGATACGCAGTATTTT

size: NA
V: TRBV5-1
J: TRBJ1-1
D: NA
CDR3: CASRTGGVLNTEAFF
DNA: TGCGCCAGCAGGACGGGGGGCGTTTTGAACACTGAAGCTTTCTTT

size: NA
V: TRBV4-3
J: TRBJ2-6
D: TRBD1
CDR3: CASSQDPPRTGVVLTF
DNA: TGCGCCAGCAGCCAAGATCCTCCCCGGACAGGGGTCGTCCTGACTTTC

size: NA
V: TRBV6-6
J: TRBJ2-3
D: TRBD2
CDR3: CASTIAGGDTQYF
DNA: TGTGCCAGCACTATAGCGGGAGGAGATACGCAGTATTTT

size: NA
V: TRBV4-3
J: TRBJ1-2
D: NA
CDR3: CASSQDYRIAAVVLNYGYTF
DNA: TGCGCCAGCAGCCAAGATTACAGGATCGCCGCGGTAGTCCTCAACTATGGCTACACCTTC

size: NA
V: TRBV4-1
J: TRBJ2-7
D: NA
CDR3: CASSQVGAGREQYF
DNA: TGCGCCAGCAGCCAAGTAGGGGCAGGCCGCGAGCAGTACTTC

size: once
V: TRBV19
J: TRBJ2-5
D: TRBD1
CDR3: CASSRQGALETQYF
DNA: TGTGCCAGTAGTAGACAGGGGGCTCTCGAGACCCAGTACTTC

size: NA
V: TRBV7-9
J: TRBJ1-4
D: NA
CDR3: CASSSSGQNEKLFF
DNA: TGTGCCAGCAGCTCCTCCGGTCAAAATGAAAAACTGTTTTTT

size: NA
V: TRBV6-5
J: TRBJ1-1
D: TRBD1
CDR3: CASSPLGQTEAFF
DNA: TGTGCCAGCAGCCCTCTGGGACAGACTGAAGCTTTCTTT

size: NA
V: TRBV7-9
J: TRBJ2-6
D: NA
CDR3: CSSSAGRHSGANVLTF
DNA: TGTTCCAGCAGCGCGGGACGCCACTCTGGGGCCAACGTCCTGACTTTC

size: NA
V: TRBV19
J: TRBJ2-5
D: NA
CDR3: CASSWRETQYF
DNA: TGTGCCAGTAGTTGGCGGGAGACCCAGTACTTC

size: NA
V: TRBV9
J: TRBJ2-7
D: TRBD2
CDR3: CASSVGVEAGAYEQYF
DNA: TGTGCCAGCAGCGTAGGGGTAGAAGCGGGAGCCTACGAGCAGTACTTC

size: NA
V: TRBV9
J: TRBJ2-7
D: TRBD2
CDR3: CASSTSGTSFSYEQYF
DNA: TGTGCCAGCAGCACCTCCGGGACTAGCTTTTCCTACGAGCAGTACTTC

size: medium-sized
V: TRBV4-3
J: TRBJ2-6
D: NA
CDR3: CASSQDWTTGANVLTF
DNA: TGCGCCAGCAGCCAAGATTGGACAACTGGGGCCAACGTCCTGACTTTC

size: NA
V: TRBV9
J: TRBJ2-2
D: NA
CDR3: CASSVLDSDTGELFF
DNA: TGTGCCAGCAGCGTTTTGGACTCCGACACCGGGGAGCTGTTTTTT

size: NA
V: TRBV18
J: TRBJ2-7
D: NA
CDR3: CASSPEYEQYF
DNA: TGTGCCAGCTCACCGGAGTACGAGCAGTACTTC

size: NA
V: TRBV20-1
J: TRBJ2-7
D: NA
CDR3: CSAEGTHEQYF
DNA: TGCAGTGCAGAGGGAACCCACGAGCAGTACTTC

size: NA
V: TRBV19
J: TRBJ2-7
D: NA
CDR3: CASSIDGEAYEQYF
DNA: TGTGCCAGTAGTATCGATGGGGAGGCCTACGAGCAGTACTTC

size: once
V: TRBV30
J: TRBJ2-7
D: TRBD2
CDR3: CAWNVRGDEQYF
DNA: TGTGCCTGGAATGTTCGGGGGGACGAGCAGTACTTC

size: NA
V: TRBV19
J: TRBJ2-1
D: TRBD2
CDR3: CASRSSGRGGNEQFF
DNA: TGTGCCAGTAGAAGTAGCGGGAGAGGGGGGAATGAGCAGTTCTTC

size: NA
V: TRBV27
J: TRBJ1-1
D: NA
CDR3: CASSLLARPNTEAFF
DNA: TGTGCCAGCAGTTTATTGGCCAGGCCGAACACTGAAGCTTTCTTT

size: NA
V: TRBV5-1
J: TRBJ1-2
D: NA
CDR3: CASSLAGGGYTF
DNA: TGCGCCAGCAGCTTGGCCGGAGGGGGCTACACCTTC

size: once
V: TRBV30
J: TRBJ2-7
D: TRBD1
CDR3: CAAHRGYEQYF
DNA: TGTGCCGCTCACAGGGGCTACGAGCAGTACTTC

size: NA
V: TRBV7-2
J: TRBJ2-1
D: TRBD2
CDR3: CASSLGLAENNEQFF
DNA: TGTGCCAGCAGCTTAGGACTAGCGGAGAACAATGAGCAGTTCTTC

size: NA
V: TRBV7-9
J: TRBJ2-5
D: NA
CDR3: CASSLVRGGETQYF
DNA: TGTGCCAGCAGCTTAGTCCGGGGTGGAGAGACCCAGTACTTC

size: NA
V: TRBV7-8
J: TRBJ2-1
D: TRBD2
CDR3: CASSLALAGGQDEQFF
DNA: TGTGCCAGCAGCTTAGCGTTAGCGGGAGGCCAGGATGAGCAGTTCTTC

size: NA
V: TRBV9
J: TRBJ2-1
D: NA
CDR3: CASSVGDTVYNEQFF
DNA: TGTGCCAGCAGCGTAGGGGACACAGTCTACAATGAGCAGTTCTTC

size: NA
V: TRBV28
J: TRBJ2-1
D: NA
CDR3: CASFRRGSRSNEQFF
DNA: TGTGCCAGCTTCAGGCGAGGGAGTAGGTCGAATGAGCAGTTCTTC

size: few
V: TRBV11-2
J: TRBJ1-1
D: NA
CDR3: CASSLEQAEAFF
DNA: TGTGCCAGCAGCTTAGAGCAGGCGGAAGCTTTCTTT

size: NA
V: TRBV19
J: TRBJ2-7
D: TRBD2
CDR3: CASSTTSGVAEQYF
DNA: TGTGCCAGTAGTACGACTAGCGGCGTTGCTGAGCAGTACTTC

size: NA
V: TRBV6-1
J: TRBJ1-1
D: NA
CDR3: CASSKDLTEAFF
DNA: TGTGCCAGCAGTAAAGACCTAACTGAAGCTTTCTTT

size: NA
V: TRBV5-4
J: TRBJ1-1
D: TRBD1
CDR3: CASSRDDRATEAFF
DNA: TGTGCCAGCAGCCGTGACGACAGGGCCACTGAAGCTTTCTTT

size: NA
V: TRBV5-1
J: TRBJ2-7
D: TRBD2
CDR3: CASSLSPTSGSYEQYF
DNA: TGCGCCAGCAGCTTGAGTCCGACTAGCGGGAGCTACGAGCAGTACTTC

size: few
V: TRBV6-5
J: TRBJ2-7
D: NA
CDR3: CASSYGLSYEQYF
DNA: TGTGCCAGCAGTTACGGACTATCCTACGAGCAGTACTTC

size: few
V: TRBV6-5
J: TRBJ2-5
D: NA
CDR3: CASSYSVQGQETQYF
DNA: TGTGCCAGCAGTTACTCGGTCCAGGGCCAAGAGACCCAGTACTTC

size: NA
V: TRBV5-6
J: TRBJ2-7
D: TRBD1
CDR3: CASSGQGYGEQYF
DNA: TGTGCCAGCAGCGGACAGGGTTACGGCGAGCAGTACTTC

size: NA
V: TRBV9
J: TRBJ1-5
D: TRBD1
CDR3: CASSVGFTQGEPQHF
DNA: TGTGCCAGCAGCGTAGGGTTCACCCAGGGGGAGCCCCAGCATTTT

size: NA
V: TRBV14
J: TRBJ2-7
D: TRBD1
CDR3: CASSQHPRTGSSYEQYF
DNA: TGTGCCAGCAGCCAACATCCTCGGACAGGAAGCTCCTACGAGCAGTACTTC

size: NA
V: TRBV28
J: TRBJ1-1
D: NA
CDR3: CASTPGPDSANTEAFF
DNA: TGTGCCAGCACCCCCGGGCCAGACAGCGCGAACACTGAAGCTTTCTTT

size: NA
V: TRBV28
J: TRBJ2-7
D: NA
CDR3: CASRTGGNYEQYF
DNA: TGTGCCAGCAGAACTGGCGGGAACTACGAGCAGTACTTC

size: NA
V: TRBV4-3
J: TRBJ2-3
D: NA
CDR3: CASSLRGGPNVPDTQYF
DNA: TGCGCCAGCAGCCTCCGCGGAGGACCTAATGTGCCAGATACGCAGTATTTT

size: once
V: TRBV27
J: TRBJ2-1
D: TRBD2
CDR3: CASRLAGGSNEQFF
DNA: TGTGCCAGCAGGCTAGCGGGGGGGAGTAATGAGCAGTTCTTC